Detailed here is one T cell receptor beta chain. Its antigen is unidentified. The sample originates from a study of CD8 T cells in Susac syndrome. Turning to the study itself: Patients with Susac syndrome, at blood draw, were therapy-naive, on corticosteroids, or on intravenous immunoglobulin alone.

Findings of the study overall: It was acknowledged in the study that its TCR sequencing and HLA analysis involved a relatively small number of individuals.

The RNA input was roughly 0.45 to 1 ug, and it was reverse transcribed with random hexamers. TCRdb reprocessed the immunoSEQ multiplex PCR reads via MiXCR and lists one record per CDR3 protein. The data contain about 200,000 distinct CDR3 sequences, 75% to 95% of them singletons. Under recently defined diagnostic criteria, the patients with Susac syndrome qualified as having definite or probable disease. TEMRA cells were FACS-enriched, while CD8+ and CD4+ T cells were negatively isolated. The clonotype comes from a human donor with Susac syndrome. The source material was CD4+ T cells from PBMCs.

The CDR3 DNA follows: TGCGCCAGCAGCAGCGGCGCTGCCTACAATGAGCAGTTCTTC. It is translated as CASSSGAAYNEQFF. V and J are TRBV5-1 and TRBJ2-1; perhaps TRBD2 as D (5 bases). V was pared by 4 bases and J by 2 bases, with 10 bases between. The CDR3 is 14 residues long. The germline V gene has CDR1 SGHRS and CDR2 YFSETQ.